The text below deals with one T cell receptor beta chain. This clonotype was observed at least ten times. Its antigen is still unknown. Qualities for individual bases were not recorded, and no much larger clone is one base off. The TCR beta CDR3 regions were amplified from RNA transcripts. For the first round of RT-PCR on the TCR CDR3, the HTBI primer set was used together with the Qiagen OneStep RT-PCR kit. Libraries were constructed in a second round of multiplex PCR, after which size selection and purification were performed. Sequencing of the libraries was done on an Illumina HiSeq2000 using paired-end 100 bp reads. Regarding the original processing steps: Raw data were processed with SOAPnuke, discarding reads with adapters, uncalled bases, mean Phred below 15, or no exact constant-primer or identifier match. COPE v1.2.5 was used to merge the high-quality paired reads, and each unique nucleotide sequence was defined as a clonotype. MiTCR v1.1 was used to align clonotypes to the IMGT TRBV, TRBD and TRBJ reference segments. Analysis was restricted to V-J combinations with a frequency above 0.0001, which covered roughly 99% of repertoires. A TCS score was defined as the ratio between F50 (clonal expansion) and ExV (chaos), using BLOSUM62-based TCRdist between CDR3 peptides within each V-J. Welch's t-statistics and random forest reduced roughly 500 V-J features to around 14, which were used in a naive Bayes classifier (R e1071). The raw public reads went through TCRdb reprocessing: fastp at Q25, MiXCR clone calling, in-frame beta chains kept. Under each unique CDR3 protein, matching rows form one entry showing the most common genes and DNA. These V and J calls originate from TCRdb's pipeline instead of the authors' own analysis. This sample gives a few hundred thousand distinct CDR3 sequences in total; about 14% of them show up just once. The ten largest clones capture around 20% of the sample.

V gives up 2 bases and J gives up 8 bases, and the segment between their germline ends measures 25 bases. According to the germline V gene, CDR1 reads KGHSH and CDR2 reads LQKENI. The CDR3 measures 18 amino acids from cysteine to phenylalanine. This entry keeps only the CDR3 DNA: 54 bases, framed from base 1. The source of the sample is a study of T cells in Graves' hyperthyroidism and ophthalmopathy (dated by TCRdb to between 2018 and 2021). For the study in its entirety: Peripheral blood samples were taken at the time of initial diagnosis, prior to any treatment. To identify distinguishing TCR V-J signatures, a discovery cohort of around 100 patients was used, comprising approximately 40 with Graves' ophthalmopathy and around 60 with stable Graves' hyperthyroidism. Thyroid tissue and blood T-cell repertoires from about six Graves' hyperthyroidism patients were also compared in the study. Prospective prediction of ophthalmopathy was tested in an independent validation cohort of 18 to 20 hyperthyroidism patients and 17 patients who later progressed to ophthalmopathy. After sampling, hyperthyroidism patients received methimazole starting at 30 mg daily, and ophthalmopathy patients received high-dose intravenous methylprednisolone. The paper describes TCR Vbeta CDR3 sequencing of more than 120 peripheral blood samples, made up of under 50 ophthalmopathy patients, 70 to 80 hyperthyroidism patients and about 17 progressor patients. For training and testing, the 100 or so patients in the discovery cohort were randomly divided in a 7:3 ratio. Broader findings and caveats from the paper: No statistical method was used to set the sample size in advance, and investigators knew the group allocation. A 13 V-J signature model separated ophthalmopathy from stable hyperthyroidism, with approximately 86% sensitivity and approximately 81% specificity in cross-validation and 80%/75% in testing. During validation, the model predicted progression to ophthalmopathy a median of roughly 7.1 months ahead of onset, with almost 71% sensitivity and around 72% specificity. Most expanded thyroid clonotypes (frequency above 0.001) were also found in blood, which suggests that blood repertoires may mirror thyroid immune responses.

In the ophthalmopathy patients, disease was moderately to severely active, with a Clinical Activity Score of 3 or more, a NOSPECS grade of 4 or more, and a duration of less than 3 months. Patients with uncontrolled infections, other autoimmune diseases, pregnancy or lactation were excluded. Clinical symptoms, serum thyroxine and TRAb, thyroid ultrasound, and orbital computed tomography formed the basis for the diagnoses. PBMCs were separated from approximately 9.9 ml of fresh peripheral blood using Ficoll-Paque density gradient centrifugation. Total RNA was extracted using Trizol reagent, and RNA quality was assessed on an Agilent 2100 Bioanalyzer.

This receptor chain uses TRBV18 and TRBJ2-1; the D call is possibly TRBD1 or TRBD2, each sharing 5 bases. The sequenced sample was blood. The TCR comes from a woman aged 25 to 39 with Graves' ophthalmopathy. The sequence in DNA is TGTGCCAGCTCACCAGGGGCGGTTAGGGACCTAACGGCCCATGAGCAGTTCTTC. The translation is CASSPGAVRDLTAHEQFF.